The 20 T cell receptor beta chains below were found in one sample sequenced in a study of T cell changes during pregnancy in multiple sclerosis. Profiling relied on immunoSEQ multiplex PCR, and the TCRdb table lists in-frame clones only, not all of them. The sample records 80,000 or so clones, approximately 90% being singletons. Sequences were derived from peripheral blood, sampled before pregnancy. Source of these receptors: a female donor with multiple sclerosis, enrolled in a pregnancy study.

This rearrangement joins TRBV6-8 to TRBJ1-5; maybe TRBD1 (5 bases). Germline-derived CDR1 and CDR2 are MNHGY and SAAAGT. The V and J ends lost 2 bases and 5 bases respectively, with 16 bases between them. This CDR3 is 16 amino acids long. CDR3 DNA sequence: TGTGCCAGCAGTTACCCGGGACCGGGACTTGATCAGCCCCAGCATTTT. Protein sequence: CASSYPGPGLDQPQHF.

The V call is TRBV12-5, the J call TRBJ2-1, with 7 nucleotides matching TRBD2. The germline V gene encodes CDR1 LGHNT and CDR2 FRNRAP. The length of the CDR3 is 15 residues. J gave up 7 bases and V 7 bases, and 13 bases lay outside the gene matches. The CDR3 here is CASAPAVGGRNEQFF. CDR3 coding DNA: TGTGCTAGTGCCCCGGCGGTGGGAGGGCGAAATGAGCAGTTCTTC. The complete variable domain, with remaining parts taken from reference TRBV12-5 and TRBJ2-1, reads DARVTQTPRHKVTEMGQEVTMRCQPILGHNTVFWYRQTMMQGLELLAYFRNRAPLDDSGMPKDRFSAEMPDATLATLKIQPSEPRDSAVYFCASAPAVGGRNEQFFGPGTRLTVL.

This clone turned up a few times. The CDR3 sequence is CASSEALRTGAYEQYF. The DNA for the CDR3 is TGTGCCAGCAGTGAAGCGCTTAGGACAGGTGCCTACGAGCAGTACTTC. This chain links TRBV2 with TRBJ2-7, with TRBD1 matching over 7 bases. The CDR3 covers 16 residues. The trim removed 0 bases at V and 2 bases at J, leaving 7 bases unmatched. The germline V gene has CDR1 SNHLY and CDR2 FYNNEI.

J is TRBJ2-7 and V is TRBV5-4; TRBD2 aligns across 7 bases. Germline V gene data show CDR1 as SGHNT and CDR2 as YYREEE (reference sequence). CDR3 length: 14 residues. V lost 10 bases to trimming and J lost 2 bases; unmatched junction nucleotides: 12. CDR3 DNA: TGTGCCGCAGCCTGGGGGGGGAACCCCTACGAGCAGTACTTC. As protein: CAAAWGGNPYEQYF. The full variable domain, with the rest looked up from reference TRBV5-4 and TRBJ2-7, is ETGVTQSPTHLIKTRGQQVTLRCSSQSGHNTVSWYQQALGQGPQFIFQYYREEENGRGNFPPRFSGLQFPNYSSELNVNALELDDSALYLCAAAWGGNPYEQYFGPGTRLTVT.

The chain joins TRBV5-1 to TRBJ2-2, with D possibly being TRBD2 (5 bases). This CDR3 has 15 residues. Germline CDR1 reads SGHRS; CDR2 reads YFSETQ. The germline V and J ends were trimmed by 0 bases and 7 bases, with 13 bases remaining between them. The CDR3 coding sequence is TGCGCCAGCAGCTTGGAGTCGTTCGAGGGCGGGGAGCTGTTTTTT. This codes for CASSLESFEGGELFF.

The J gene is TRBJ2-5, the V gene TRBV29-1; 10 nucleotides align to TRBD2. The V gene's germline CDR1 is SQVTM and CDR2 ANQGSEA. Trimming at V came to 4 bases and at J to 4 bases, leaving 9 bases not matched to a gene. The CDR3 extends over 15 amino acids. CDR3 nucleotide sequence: TGCAGCGTTGGTAGCCAAGCGGGAGGGCCAGAGACCCAGTACTTC. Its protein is CSVGSQAGGPETQYF. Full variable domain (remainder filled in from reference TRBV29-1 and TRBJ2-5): SAVISQKPSRDICQRGTSLTIQCQVDSQVTMMFWYRQQPGQSLTLIATANQGSEATYESGFVIDKFPISRPNLTFSTLTVSNMSPEDSSIYLCSVGSQAGGPETQYFGPGTRLLVL.

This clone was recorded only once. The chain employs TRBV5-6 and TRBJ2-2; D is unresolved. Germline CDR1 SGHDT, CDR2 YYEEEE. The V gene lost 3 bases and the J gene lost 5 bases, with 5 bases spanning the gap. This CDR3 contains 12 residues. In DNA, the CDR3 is TGTGCCAGCAGCTCTATTACCGGGGAGCTGTTTTTT. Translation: CASSSITGELFF.

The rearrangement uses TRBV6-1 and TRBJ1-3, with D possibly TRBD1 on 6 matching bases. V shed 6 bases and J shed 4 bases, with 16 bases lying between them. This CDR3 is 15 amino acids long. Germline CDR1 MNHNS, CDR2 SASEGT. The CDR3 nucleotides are TGTGCCAGCAGCGACTCTGGGGGGGCCGGAAACACCATATATTTT. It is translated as CASSDSGGAGNTIYF.

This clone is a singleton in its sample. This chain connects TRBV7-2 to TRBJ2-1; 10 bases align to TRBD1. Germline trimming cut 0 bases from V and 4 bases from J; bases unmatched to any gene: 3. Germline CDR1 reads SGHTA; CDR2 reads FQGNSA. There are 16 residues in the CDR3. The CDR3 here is CASSLASGQGYNEQFF. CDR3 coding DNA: TGTGCCAGCAGCTTAGCCTCGGGACAGGGGTACAATGAGCAGTTCTTC.

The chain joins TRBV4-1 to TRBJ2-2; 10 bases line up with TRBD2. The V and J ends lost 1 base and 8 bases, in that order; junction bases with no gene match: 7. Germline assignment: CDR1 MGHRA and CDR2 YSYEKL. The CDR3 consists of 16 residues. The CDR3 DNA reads TGCGCCAGCAGCCAAGGTGCTAGCGGGAGACTGGGGGAGCTGTTTTTT. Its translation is CASSQGASGRLGELFF.

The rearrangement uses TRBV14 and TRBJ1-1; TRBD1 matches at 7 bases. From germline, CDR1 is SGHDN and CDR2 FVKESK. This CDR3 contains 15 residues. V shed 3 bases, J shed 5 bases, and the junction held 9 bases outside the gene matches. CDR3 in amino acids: CASSHLTGVGTEAFF. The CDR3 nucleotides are TGTGCCAGCAGCCACTTAACAGGGGTAGGGACTGAAGCTTTCTTT.

CDR3 sequence reads: CSVVQGQLTDTQYF. The CDR3 DNA sequence: TGCAGCGTTGTTCAAGGACAGCTCACAGATACGCAGTATTTT. This chain uses TRBV29-1 with TRBJ2-3; tentative D call: TRBD1 (6 bases). V shed 4 bases and J shed 2 bases, with 13 bases lying between them. Germline V gene data show CDR1 as SQVTM and CDR2 as ANQGSEA. The CDR3 runs 14 residues.

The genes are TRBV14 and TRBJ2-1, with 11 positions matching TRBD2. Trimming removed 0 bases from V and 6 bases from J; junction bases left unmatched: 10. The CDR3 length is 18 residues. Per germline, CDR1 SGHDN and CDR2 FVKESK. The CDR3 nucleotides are TGTGCCAGCAGCCAAGATCGGACCCTAGCGGGAGGCGGCAATGAGCAGTTCTTC. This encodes CASSQDRTLAGGGNEQFF.

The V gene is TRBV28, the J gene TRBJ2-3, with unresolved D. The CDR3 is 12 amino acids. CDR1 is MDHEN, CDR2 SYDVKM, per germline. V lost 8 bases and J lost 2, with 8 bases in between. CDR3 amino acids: CASYSFTDTQYF. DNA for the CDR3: TGTGCCAGCTATTCGTTCACAGATACGCAGTATTTT.

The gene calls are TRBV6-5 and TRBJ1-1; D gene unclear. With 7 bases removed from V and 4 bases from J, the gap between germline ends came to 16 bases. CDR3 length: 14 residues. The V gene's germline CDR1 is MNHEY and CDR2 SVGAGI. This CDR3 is CASNTGSGGTEAFF. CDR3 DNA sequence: TGTGCCAGCAATACGGGATCCGGCGGCACTGAAGCTTTCTTT.

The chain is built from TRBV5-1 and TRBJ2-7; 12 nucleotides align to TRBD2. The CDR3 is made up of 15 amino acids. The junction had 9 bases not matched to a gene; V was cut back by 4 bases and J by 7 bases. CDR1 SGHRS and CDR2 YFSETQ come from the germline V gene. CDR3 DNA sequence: TGCGCCAGCAGCCCTTCGCGACTAGCGGGAGAAGAGCAGTACTTC. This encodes CASSPSRLAGEEQYF.

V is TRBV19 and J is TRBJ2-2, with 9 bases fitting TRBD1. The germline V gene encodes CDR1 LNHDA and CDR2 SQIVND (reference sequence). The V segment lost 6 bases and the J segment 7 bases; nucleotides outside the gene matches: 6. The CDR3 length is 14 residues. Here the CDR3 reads CASRGTGMVGELFF. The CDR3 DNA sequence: TGTGCCAGTAGAGGGACAGGGATGGTCGGGGAGCTGTTTTTT.

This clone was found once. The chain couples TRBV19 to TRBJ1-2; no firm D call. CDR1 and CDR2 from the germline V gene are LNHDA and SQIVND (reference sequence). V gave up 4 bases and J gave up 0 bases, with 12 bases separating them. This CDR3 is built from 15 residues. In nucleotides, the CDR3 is TGTGCCAGTAGTACCTACAGCCGTTCTAACTATGGCTACACCTTC. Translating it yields CASSTYSRSNYGYTF.

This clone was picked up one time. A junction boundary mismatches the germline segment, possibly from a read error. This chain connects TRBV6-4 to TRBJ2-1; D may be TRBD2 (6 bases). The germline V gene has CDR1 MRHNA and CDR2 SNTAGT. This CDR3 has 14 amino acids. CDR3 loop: CATSRTTSYNEQFF. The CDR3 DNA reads TGTGCCACCAGTCGGACTACCTCCTACAATGAGCAGTTCTTC.

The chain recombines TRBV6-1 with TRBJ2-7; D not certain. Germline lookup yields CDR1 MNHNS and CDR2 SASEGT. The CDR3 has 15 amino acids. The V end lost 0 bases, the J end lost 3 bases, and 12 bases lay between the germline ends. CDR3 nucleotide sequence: TGTGCCAGCAGTGAAGCCCCTAAATTAATCTACGAGCAGTACTTC. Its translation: CASSEAPKLIYEQYF.